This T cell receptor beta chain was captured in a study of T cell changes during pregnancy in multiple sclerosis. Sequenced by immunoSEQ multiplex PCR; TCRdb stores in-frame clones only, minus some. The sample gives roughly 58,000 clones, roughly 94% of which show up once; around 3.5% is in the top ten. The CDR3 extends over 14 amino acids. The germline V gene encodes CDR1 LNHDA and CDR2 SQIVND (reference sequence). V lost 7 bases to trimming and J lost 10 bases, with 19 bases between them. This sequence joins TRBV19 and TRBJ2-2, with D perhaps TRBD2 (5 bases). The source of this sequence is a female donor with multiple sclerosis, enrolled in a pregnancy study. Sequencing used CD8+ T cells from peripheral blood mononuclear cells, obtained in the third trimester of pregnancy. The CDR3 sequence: CASNPTDYTAELFF. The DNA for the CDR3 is TGTGCCAGTAATCCTACAGACTACACGGCGGAGCTGTTTTTT.